This T cell receptor (beta chain) appears in the sequencing data of a study of cytomegalovirus exposure and HLA in healthy donors. About the study: The same platform used for the 666 first-cohort repertoires was also used for the 90 to 150 validation repertoires, as a later analysis reported. Findings and caveats of the study: A classifier reportedly called cytomegalovirus status with high sensitivity and specificity. Roughly 170 TCR beta chains were listed as cytomegalovirus-associated.

Assay: immunoSEQ multiplex PCR; the TCRdb copy retains only in-frame clones and omits some. The sample holds roughly 150,000 clones, 70% to 90% seen once. With regard to this clone: Its antigen remains unknown.

The donors were part of the approximately 130-subject validation cohort, which stood apart from the approximately 670-subject first cohort. This TCR was sampled from a man aged 30 to 45 in good health and CMV-seropositive. Sequencing input: PBMCs.

The CDR3 sequence is CASSYGAGSYNEQFF. DNA of the CDR3: TGTGCCAGCAGTTACGGGGCAGGCTCCTACAATGAGCAGTTCTTC. The chain is built from TRBV6-5 and TRBJ2-1; weak D call: TRBD1 (5 bases). The CDR3 is made up of 15 amino acids. Germline values: CDR1 MNHEY, CDR2 SVGAGI. Trimming stripped 2 bases from V and 0 bases from J, with 8 bases between.